This T cell receptor (beta chain) was recorded in a study of cytomegalovirus exposure and HLA in healthy donors. Trimming took off 0 bases at V and 2 bases at J, with 12 bases between the two ends. CDR3 length equals 15 residues. The germline gives CDR1 SGDLS, CDR2 YYNGEE. General study findings and limits: High specificity and sensitivity for cytomegalovirus status were reported for the classifier. V- and J-gene trimming of TCR beta was linked (in a later analysis) to a missense DCLRE1C variant. Most subjects had HLA-A and HLA-B alleles reportedly predicted accurately by TCR beta sequences.

Researchers ran the PCR with 60 Vbeta and 13 Jbeta primers. Clones were sequenced by immunoSEQ multiplex PCR, and TCRdb holds only the in-frame ones, with some missing. The table lists 130,000 or so clones, about 87% of them singletons, with 5.2% in the top ten. About this clone itself: Antigen unknown.

This sequence originates from a woman aged 25-40 years in good health and CMV-seronegative. The gene calls are TRBV9 and TRBJ2-7, with a weak D call TRBD2 (5 bases). The sample consisted of PBMCs. CDR3 in amino acids: CASSVGIARTYEQYF. CDR3 sequence (DNA): TGTGCCAGCAGCGTAGGTATAGCGAGGACCTACGAGCAGTACTTC.